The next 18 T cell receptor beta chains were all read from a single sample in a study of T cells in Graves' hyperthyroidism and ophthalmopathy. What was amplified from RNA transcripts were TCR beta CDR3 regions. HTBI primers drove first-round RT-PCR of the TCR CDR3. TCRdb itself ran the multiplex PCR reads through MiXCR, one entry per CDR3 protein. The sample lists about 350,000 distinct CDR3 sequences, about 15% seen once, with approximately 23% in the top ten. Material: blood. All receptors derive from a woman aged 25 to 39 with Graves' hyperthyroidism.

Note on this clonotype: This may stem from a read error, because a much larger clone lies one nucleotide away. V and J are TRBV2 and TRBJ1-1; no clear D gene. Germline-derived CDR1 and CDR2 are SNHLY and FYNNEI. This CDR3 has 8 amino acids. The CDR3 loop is CAEGNALF. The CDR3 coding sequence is TGTGCCGAGGGCAATGCTCTCTTT.

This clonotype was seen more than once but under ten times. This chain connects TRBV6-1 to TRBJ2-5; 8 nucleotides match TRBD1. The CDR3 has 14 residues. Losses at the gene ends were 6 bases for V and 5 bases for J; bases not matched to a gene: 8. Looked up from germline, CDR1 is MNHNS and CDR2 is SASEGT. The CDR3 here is CASSRTGLGETQYF. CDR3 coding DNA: TGTGCCAGCAGCAGGACAGGGCTGGGGGAGACCCAGTACTTC.

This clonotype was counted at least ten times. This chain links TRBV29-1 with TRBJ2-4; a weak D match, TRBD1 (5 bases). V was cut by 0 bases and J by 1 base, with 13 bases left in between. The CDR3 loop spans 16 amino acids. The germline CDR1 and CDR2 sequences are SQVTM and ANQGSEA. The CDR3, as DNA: TGCAGCGTTGAAGATCATTGGGGCGAGGCCAAAAACATTCAGTACTTC. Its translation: CSVEDHWGEAKNIQYF.

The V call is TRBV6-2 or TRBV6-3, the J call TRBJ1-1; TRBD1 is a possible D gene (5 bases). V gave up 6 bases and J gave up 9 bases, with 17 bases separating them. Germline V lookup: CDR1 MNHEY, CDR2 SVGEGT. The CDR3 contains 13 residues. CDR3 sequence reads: CASRLQVNVKAFF. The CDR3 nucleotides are TGTGCCAGCAGGCTACAGGTGAACGTTAAAGCTTTCTTT.

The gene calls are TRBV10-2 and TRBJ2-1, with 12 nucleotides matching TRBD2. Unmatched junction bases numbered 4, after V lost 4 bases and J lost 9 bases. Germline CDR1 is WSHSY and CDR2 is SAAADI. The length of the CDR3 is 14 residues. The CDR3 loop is CASSAASGRGEQFF. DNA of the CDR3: TGCGCCAGCAGTGCTGCTAGCGGGAGGGGTGAGCAGTTCTTC.

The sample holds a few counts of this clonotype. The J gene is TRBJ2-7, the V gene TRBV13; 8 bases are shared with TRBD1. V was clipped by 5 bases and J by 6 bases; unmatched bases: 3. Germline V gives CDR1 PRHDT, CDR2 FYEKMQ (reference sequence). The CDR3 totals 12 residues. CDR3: CASSVDRGEQYF. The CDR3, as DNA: TGTGCCAGCAGCGTCGACAGGGGCGAGCAGTACTTC.

The CDR3 sequence: CASSLGMGAAAFF. The CDR3 DNA follows: TGCGCCAGCAGCTTGGGTATGGGTGCTGCAGCTTTCTTT. The chain uses TRBV5-1 and TRBJ1-1; D call uncertain. The germline gives CDR1 SGHRS, CDR2 YFSETQ. Deletions cut 0 bases from V and 10 bases from J, with 13 bases between. CDR3 size: 13 residues.

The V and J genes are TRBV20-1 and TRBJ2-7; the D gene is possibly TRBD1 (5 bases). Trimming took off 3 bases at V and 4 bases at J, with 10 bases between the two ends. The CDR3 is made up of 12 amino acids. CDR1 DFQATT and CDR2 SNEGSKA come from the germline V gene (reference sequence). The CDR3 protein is CSASGRVYEQYF. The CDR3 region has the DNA TGCAGTGCTAGTGGCAGGGTATACGAGCAGTACTTC.

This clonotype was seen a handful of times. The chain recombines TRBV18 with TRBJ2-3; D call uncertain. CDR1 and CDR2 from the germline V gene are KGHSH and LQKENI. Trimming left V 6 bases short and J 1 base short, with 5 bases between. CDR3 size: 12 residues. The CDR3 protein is CASSVRTDTQYF. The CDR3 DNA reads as TGTGCCAGCTCCGTTCGCACAGATACGCAGTATTTT.

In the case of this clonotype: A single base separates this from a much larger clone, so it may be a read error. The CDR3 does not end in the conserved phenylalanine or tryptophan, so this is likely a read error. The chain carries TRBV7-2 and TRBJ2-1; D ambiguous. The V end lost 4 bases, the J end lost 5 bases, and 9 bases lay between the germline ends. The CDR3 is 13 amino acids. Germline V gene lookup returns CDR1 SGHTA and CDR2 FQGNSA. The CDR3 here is CASSSSPDNEQFC. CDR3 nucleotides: TGTGCCAGCAGCTCCTCCCCTGACAATGAGCAGTTCTGC.

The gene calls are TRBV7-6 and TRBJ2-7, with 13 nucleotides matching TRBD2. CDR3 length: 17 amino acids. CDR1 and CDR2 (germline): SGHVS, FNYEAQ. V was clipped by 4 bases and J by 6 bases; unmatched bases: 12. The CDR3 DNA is TGTGCCAGCAGCTCCCGGACTAGCGGGAGTAGGGACGGCGAGCAGTACTTC. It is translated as CASSSRTSGSRDGEQYF.

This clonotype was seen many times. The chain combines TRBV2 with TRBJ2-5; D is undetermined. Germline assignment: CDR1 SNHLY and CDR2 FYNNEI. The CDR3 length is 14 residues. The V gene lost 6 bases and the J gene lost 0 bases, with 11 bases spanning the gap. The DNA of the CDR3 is TGTGCCAGCAGAGCCGAGAGTTACCAAGAGACCCAGTACTTC. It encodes CASRAESYQETQYF. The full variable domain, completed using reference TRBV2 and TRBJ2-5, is EPEVTQTPSHQVTQMGQEVILRCVPISNHLYFYWYRQILGQKVEFLVSFYNNEISEKSEIFDDQFSVERPDGSNFTLKIRSTKLEDSAMYFCASRAESYQETQYFGPGTRLLVL.

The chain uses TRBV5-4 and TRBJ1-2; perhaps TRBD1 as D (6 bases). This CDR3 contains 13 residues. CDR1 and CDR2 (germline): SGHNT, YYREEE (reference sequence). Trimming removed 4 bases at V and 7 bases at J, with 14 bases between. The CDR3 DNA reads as TGTGCCAGCAGCCAGCGGGGGGGGCTTGGCTACACCTTC. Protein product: CASSQRGGLGYTF.

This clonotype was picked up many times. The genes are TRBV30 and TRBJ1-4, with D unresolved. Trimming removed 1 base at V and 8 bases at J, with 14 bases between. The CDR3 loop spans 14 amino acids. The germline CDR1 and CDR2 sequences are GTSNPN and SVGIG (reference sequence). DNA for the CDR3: TGTGCCTGGAGTGAAGAGGGTAGTCGAGAAAAACTGTTTTTT. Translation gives CAWSEEGSREKLFF. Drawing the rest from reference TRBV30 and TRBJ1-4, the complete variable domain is SQTIHQWPATLVQPVGSPLSLECTVEGTSNPNLYWYRQAAGRGLQLLFYSVGIGQISSEVPQNLSASRPQDRQFILSSKKLLLSDSGFYLCAWSEEGSREKLFFGSGTQLSVL.

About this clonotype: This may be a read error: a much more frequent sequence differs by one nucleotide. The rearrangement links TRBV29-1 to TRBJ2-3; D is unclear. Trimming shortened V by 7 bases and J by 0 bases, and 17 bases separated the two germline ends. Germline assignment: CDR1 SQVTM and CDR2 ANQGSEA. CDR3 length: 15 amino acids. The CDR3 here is CSDVPRSPSTDTQYF. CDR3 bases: TGCAGCGACGTTCCGAGGAGTCCTAGCACAGATACGCAGTATTTT.

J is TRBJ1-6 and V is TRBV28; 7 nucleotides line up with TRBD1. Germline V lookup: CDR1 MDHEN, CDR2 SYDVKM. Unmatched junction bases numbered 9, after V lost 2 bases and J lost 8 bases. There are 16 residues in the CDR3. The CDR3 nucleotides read TGTGCCAGCAGTTTACCCAGGGGGAATTTATATTCACCCCTCCACTTT. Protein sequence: CASSLPRGNLYSPLHF.

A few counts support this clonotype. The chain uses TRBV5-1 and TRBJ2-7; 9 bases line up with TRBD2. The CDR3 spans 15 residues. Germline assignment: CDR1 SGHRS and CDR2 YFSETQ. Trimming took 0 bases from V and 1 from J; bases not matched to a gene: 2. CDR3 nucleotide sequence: TGCGCCAGCAGCTTGGGGACTAGCGTTTCCTACGAGCAGTACTTC. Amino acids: CASSLGTSVSYEQYF.

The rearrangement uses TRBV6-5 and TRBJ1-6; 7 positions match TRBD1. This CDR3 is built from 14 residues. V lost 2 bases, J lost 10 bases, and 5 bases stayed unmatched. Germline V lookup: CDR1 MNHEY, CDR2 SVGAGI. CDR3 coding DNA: TGTGCCAGCAGTTACACCAGGGGGGAATCACCCCTCCACTTT. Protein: CASSYTRGESPLHF.